In its sample, the clone carrying this TCR beta chain was seen many times. Its specificity is unknown. The read ends 3 residues early relative to the CDR3; the germline J gene fills the gap. Equal genomic DNA amounts from CVID and control samples were sequenced. Data came from immunoSEQ multiplex PCR; TCRdb stores just in-frame clones and leaves some out. The sample is made up of tens of thousands of clones, none counted only once. The CDR3 loop spans 14 amino acids. Germline V gene sequence: CDR1 SGHNT, CDR2 YYREEE (reference sequence). With 4 bases removed from V and 3 bases from J, the gap between germline ends came to 13 bases. This record belongs to a study of T cell clonality in common variable immunodeficiency. Broader study findings: CVID patient heterogeneity limited repertoire-clinical complication correlations.

Sequencing used peripheral blood mononuclear cells. The chain joins TRBV5-4 to TRBJ1-1; possible D gene TRBD1, 5 bases. The sequence came from a person between 18 and 75 years old in good health. The DNA read from the CDR3 is TGTGCCAGCAGCCCACGGGAGGGGTACACTGAA. It is translated as CASSPREGYTE. The entire CDR3 is CASSPREGYTEAFF.